The sequence of this T cell receptor beta chain was determined in a study of T cells after yellow fever vaccination. Study-wide results and limits: At around 96% for CD4 and 75% to 90% for CD8, most primary-vaccination clones showed up again after the booster.

The authors made TCR cDNA by 5'RACE template switching, adding a universal primer site and UMIs. TCRdb re-called the 5' RACE reads through MiXCR, storing one row per CDR3 protein. The repertoire includes approximately 300,000 distinct CDR3 sequences, roughly 13% of them detected once, and 0.4% to 0.65% sits in the top ten. A remark on this clonotype: Its target is unknown.

Germline values: CDR1 SGHDN, CDR2 FVKESK. Trimming removed 1 base at V and 7 bases at J, with 10 bases between. The length of the CDR3 is 14 residues. This sequence was found in a man in his thirties or forties who received the YFV17D yellow fever vaccine. The sample here was CD4+ T cells sorted from PBMCs, taken 45 days after the yellow fever booster vaccination. The chain carries TRBV14 and TRBJ2-2; D is unclear. In DNA form, the CDR3 reads TGTGCCAGCAGCCAAGTTAGCAGGAGCGGGGAGCTGTTTTTT. Translating it yields CASSQVSRSGELFF.